What follows is one T cell receptor beta chain and its context. The antigen is not known. The length of the CDR3 is 16 residues. V was trimmed by 3 bases and J by 0 bases, leaving 9 bases between them. The germline gives CDR1 LNHNV, CDR2 YYDKDF (reference sequence). The source of the sample is a study of T cell repertoires in cytomegalovirus infection. Study-wide background: Selection of CMV epitopes for the study included recently identified HLA-C-restricted and well-studied HLA-B-restricted ones. Evidence of both CMV infection and a matching HLA type came from public TCR beta signatures. Study-wide results and caveats: Carriers of CMV plus the relevant HLA were identified by cumulative public TCR beta family frequency. Ex vivo responses were dominated by HLA-C-restricted CMV-specific TCR beta clonotypes.

TCRdb reanalysed the reads using MiXCR and keeps one entry per CDR3 protein. The profile covers roughly 730,000 distinct CDR3 sequences, with roughly a third appearing a single time and about 20% taken by the ten largest. The V gene is TRBV15, the J gene TRBJ1-6; D is possibly TRBD1 (6 bases). The sample here was cultured PBMCs, taken from culture after CMV antigen stimulation. This TCR came from a human donor in good health (CMV status not recorded). Some clones in this sample may be carry-over from other donors' samples. This chain's CDR3 is CATSSEGGSYNSPLHF. The CDR3 DNA follows: TGTGCCACCAGCAGTGAGGGGGGCTCCTATAATTCACCCCTCCACTTT.